The rows below give T cell receptor beta chains drawn from one sample of a study of Tregs in tolerant kidney transplant recipients. The table came from immunoSEQ multiplex PCR; TCRdb's copy has only in-frame clones and leaves some out. The sample lists over 85,000 clones, roughly 93% occurring once. The sample was CD4+ T cells from blood, taken before the transplant. The receptor set was obtained from a human donor who received a combined kidney and bone marrow transplant. CDR3s include the opening cysteine and the closing phenylalanine or tryptophan. The D gene is left open where the match is weak. A row's size may be missing; if present it is once, few, many or a size class.

d_call,clone_size,v_call,j_call,cdr3_nt,cdr3_aa
TRBD1,NA,TRBV28,TRBJ1-5,TGTGCCAGCAGAACATCACGGACAGGAGAAAATGGCGTTAGCAATCAGCCCCAGCATTTT,CASRTSRTGENGVSNQPQHF
TRBD2,NA,TRBV15,TRBJ2-5,TGTGCCACCAGCAAGGTCTACGGCGGGAGGGCCTCAGAGACCCAGTACTTC,CATSKVYGGRASETQYF
NA,NA,TRBV4-2,TRBJ1-5,TGTGCCAGCAGCCCTGAGACATCACCCAATCAGCCCCAGCATTTT,CASSPETSPNQPQHF
NA,NA,TRBV6-1,TRBJ1-2,TGTGCCAGCAGTGAAGACAGTTATGGCTACACCTTC,CASSEDSYGYTF
TRBD1,few,TRBV7-2,TRBJ2-7,TGTGCCAGCAGCCACCGGGACAGGGGGCCCTACGAGCAGTACTTC,CASSHRDRGPYEQYF
NA,once,TRBV30,TRBJ1-2,TGTGCCTGGAGTTTTCTTCAAGGGGAAGGCTACACCTTC,CAWSFLQGEGYTF
TRBD1,NA,TRBV11-3,TRBJ1-1,TGTGCCAGCAGCGCCCGACAGGGAGCGAGTCCTGAAGCTTTCTTT,CASSARQGASPEAFF
NA,NA,TRBV20-1,TRBJ1-1,TGCAGTGAATACAGGAACACTGAAGCTTTCTTT,CSEYRNTEAFF
NA,NA,TRBV7-8,TRBJ2-1,TGTGCCAGCAGCTCACAATCCTGGGGCCAGTTCTTC,CASSSQSWGQFF
NA,NA,TRBV4-3,TRBJ2-2,TGCGCCAGCAGCCAAGAGAGCGGCGCGAACACCGGGGAGCTGTTTTTT,CASSQESGANTGELFF
NA,NA,TRBV5-6,TRBJ1-5,TGTGCCAGCACCCGCACAGGTTTCAGCAATCAGCCCCAGCATTTT,CASTRTGFSNQPQHF
TRBD2,NA,TRBV28,TRBJ2-5,TGTGCCAGCAGTGGACTCGCGGGGGGGAAAGAGACCCAGTACTTC,CASSGLAGGKETQYF
TRBD1,NA,TRBV4-3,TRBJ2-1,TGCGCCAGCAGCCTGGCCCACAGGGGAACTGAGCAGTTCTTC,CASSLAHRGTEQFF
NA,once,TRBV20-1,TRBJ2-7,TGCAGTGCTAGCCAGCGCTACGAGCAGTACTTC,CSASQRYEQYF
TRBD2,NA,TRBV29-1,TRBJ2-2,TGCAGCGGGAGTACCACTAGACTAGCCCAGGGAAGAGGGGAGCTGTTTTTT,CSGSTTRLAQGRGELFF
NA,NA,TRBV4-1,TRBJ2-7,TGCGCCAGCAGGCTATTGGTTAAGCAGGGATCCTCCTACGAGCAGTACTTC,CASRLLVKQGSSYEQYF
TRBD1,NA,TRBV5-1,TRBJ2-1,TGCGCCAGCAGCATCGGACAGGGATGGTACAATGAGCAGTTCTTC,CASSIGQGWYNEQFF
NA,NA,TRBV11-3,TRBJ1-1,TGTGCCAGCAGCGCCCCCAGCGGGCCGGGCACTGAAGCTTTCTTT,CASSAPSGPGTEAFF
TRBD1,NA,TRBV5-4,TRBJ2-3,TGTGCCAGCAGCTCGACAGGGACAGATACGCAGTATTTT,CASSSTGTDTQYF
TRBD1,once,TRBV7-2,TRBJ1-5,TGTGCCAGCAGCTTGGAGACAGGGGATCAGCCCCAGCATTTT,CASSLETGDQPQHF
NA,NA,TRBV2,TRBJ1-5,TGTGCCAGCAGTGAAGCAACAGGGATCGCTGATCAGCCCCAGCATTTT,CASSEATGIADQPQHF
TRBD2,NA,TRBV28,TRBJ2-1,TGTGCCAGCAGGGTCCTAGCGGGGCCAAACAATGAGCAGTTCTTC,CASRVLAGPNNEQFF
TRBD1,once,TRBV15,TRBJ1-4,TGTGCCACCAGCGCAAACAGGGGCTCTAATGAAAAACTGTTTTTT,CATSANRGSNEKLFF
NA,NA,TRBV29-1,TRBJ2-1,TGCAGCGTTGGTTTACCGGGGAGCTCCTACAATGAGCAGTTCTTC,CSVGLPGSSYNEQFF
NA,NA,TRBV19,TRBJ1-5,TGTGCCAGTAGTATTCGGGGTGGGGTTCAGCCCCAGCATTTT,CASSIRGGVQPQHF
NA,NA,TRBV27,TRBJ2-7,TGTGCCAGCAGTACACCCGGGACTCCCAACGAGCAGTACTTC,CASSTPGTPNEQYF
NA,NA,TRBV20-1,TRBJ1-2,TGCAGTGCCGGGGGGGGCTATGGCTACACCTTC,CSAGGGYGYTF
TRBD2,NA,TRBV7-2,TRBJ2-7,TGTGCCAGCAGCTCCAACGGGGGAGGGGTCTACGAGCAGTACTTC,CASSSNGGGVYEQYF
NA,NA,TRBV5-5,TRBJ1-4,TGTGCCAGCAGCTCCGTTCCGGGGGAGGGTGAAAAACTGTTTTTT,CASSSVPGEGEKLFF
NA,NA,TRBV6-1,TRBJ2-7,TGTGCCAGCATGATCACAGGCAACCGATACGAGCAGTACTTC,CASMITGNRYEQYF
TRBD1,NA,TRBV7-9,TRBJ2-7,TGTGCCAGCAGCGAACGGACAGGTGGCTACGAGCAGTACTTC,CASSERTGGYEQYF
NA,once,TRBV10-3,TRBJ2-3,TGTGCCATCAGTGAAGCAGGGGTGACTAGCACAGATACGCAGTATTTT,CAISEAGVTSTDTQYF
TRBD1,NA,TRBV7-2,TRBJ2-7,TGTGCCAGCAGCCCCAGACAGGGGGCTCATAGCTCCTACGAGCAGTACTTC,CASSPRQGAHSSYEQYF
NA,NA,TRBV5-8,TRBJ1-4,TGTGCCAGCAGCTTGGTATATGGGGAGTTTACTGAAAAACTGTTTTTT,CASSLVYGEFTEKLFF
NA,NA,TRBV10-3,TRBJ2-5,TGTGCCATCAGTGAGGCCAGAAGAGGACAAGAGACCCAGTACTTC,CAISEARRGQETQYF
TRBD1,NA,TRBV7-3,TRBJ2-7,TGTGCCAGCAGCTTGACAGGGGTAGGGGAGCAGTACTTC,CASSLTGVGEQYF
NA,few,TRBV7-2,TRBJ1-1,TGTGCCAGCAGCCCTCCCCGCAGGAGGGCTTTCTTT,CASSPPRRRAFF
TRBD1,once,TRBV7-3,TRBJ2-1,TGTGCCAGCAGCCCCCTAGGGGGCGACAATGAGCAGTTCTTC,CASSPLGGDNEQFF
TRBD2,NA,TRBV29-1,TRBJ2-1,TGCAGCGCCGCACTAGCGGAAAACTACAATGAGCAGTTCTTC,CSAALAENYNEQFF
TRBD2,NA,TRBV7-2,TRBJ2-7,TGTGCCAGCAGCAACCCCCCGGGAGGGGAGCAGTACTTC,CASSNPPGGEQYF
TRBD2,NA,TRBV6-1,TRBJ2-5,TGTGCCAGCAGCATACGGACTAGGACGAAGACCCAGTACTTC,CASSIRTRTKTQYF
NA,NA,TRBV4-3,TRBJ2-6,TGCGCCAGCAGCCAAGTTATTTCCGGCAGGGCCTCTGGGGCCAACGTCCTGACTTTC,CASSQVISGRASGANVLTF
NA,NA,TRBV5-4,TRBJ2-1,TGCCATGTCGGGTTATCGCCCTACAATGAGCAGTTCTTC,CHVGLSPYNEQFF
TRBD1,NA,TRBV7-8,TRBJ2-4,TGTGCCAGCAGAGCACAGGGGGCTCTCACTACGGCCAAAAACATTCAGTACTTC,CASRAQGALTTAKNIQYF
NA,NA,TRBV28,TRBJ1-3,TGTGCCAGCACCTTAGGTCGCAGGGTCTCTGGAAACACCATATATTTT,CASTLGRRVSGNTIYF
TRBD1,NA,TRBV4-1,TRBJ2-1,TGCGCCAGCAGCCAAGGGGACAGGGGGGGCTCCTACAATGAGCAGTTCTTC,CASSQGDRGGSYNEQFF
TRBD2,few,TRBV7-2,TRBJ2-1,TGTGCCAGCAGCTTAGCCCCGGGAGGGGCCTACAATGAGCAGTTCTTC,CASSLAPGGAYNEQFF
NA,NA,TRBV14,TRBJ1-3,TGTGCCAGCAGGCAAGCTGGGGCCGGGAACACCATATATTTT,CASRQAGAGNTIYF
NA,NA,TRBV18,TRBJ1-5,TGTGCCAGCTCACCGAGTGTGTGGAGGAATCAGCCCCAGCATTTT,CASSPSVWRNQPQHF
NA,once,TRBV13,TRBJ1-1,TGTGCCAGCAGCTTTACAGGGTTACTTGTAGCTTTCTTT,CASSFTGLLVAFF
TRBD2,NA,TRBV5-1,TRBJ2-5,TGCGCCAGCAGCTTGGCCCTCGGACTAGGGATCCAAGAGACCCAGTACTTC,CASSLALGLGIQETQYF
TRBD2,NA,TRBV2,TRBJ2-1,TGTGCCAGCAGGACTCGAGCGGGGGGCGGCGAGCAGTTCTTC,CASRTRAGGGEQFF
NA,NA,TRBV30,TRBJ2-2,TGTGCCCGAGACAGCCGGGGGTCCGGGGAGCTGTTTTTT,CARDSRGSGELFF
NA,NA,TRBV27,TRBJ1-1,TGTGCCAGCAGTACCCTAACAGGGCGTGAAGCTTTCTTT,CASSTLTGREAFF